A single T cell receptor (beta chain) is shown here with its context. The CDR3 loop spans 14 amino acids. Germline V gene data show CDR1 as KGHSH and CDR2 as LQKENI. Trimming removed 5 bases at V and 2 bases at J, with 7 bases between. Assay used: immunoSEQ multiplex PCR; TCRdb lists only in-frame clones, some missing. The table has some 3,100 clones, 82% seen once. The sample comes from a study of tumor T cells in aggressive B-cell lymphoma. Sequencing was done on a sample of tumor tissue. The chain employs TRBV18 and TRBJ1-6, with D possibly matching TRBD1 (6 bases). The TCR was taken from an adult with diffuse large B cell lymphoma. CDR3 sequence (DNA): TGTGCCAGCTCAGGACAGACCTATAATTCACCCCTCCACTTT. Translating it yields CASSGQTYNSPLHF.